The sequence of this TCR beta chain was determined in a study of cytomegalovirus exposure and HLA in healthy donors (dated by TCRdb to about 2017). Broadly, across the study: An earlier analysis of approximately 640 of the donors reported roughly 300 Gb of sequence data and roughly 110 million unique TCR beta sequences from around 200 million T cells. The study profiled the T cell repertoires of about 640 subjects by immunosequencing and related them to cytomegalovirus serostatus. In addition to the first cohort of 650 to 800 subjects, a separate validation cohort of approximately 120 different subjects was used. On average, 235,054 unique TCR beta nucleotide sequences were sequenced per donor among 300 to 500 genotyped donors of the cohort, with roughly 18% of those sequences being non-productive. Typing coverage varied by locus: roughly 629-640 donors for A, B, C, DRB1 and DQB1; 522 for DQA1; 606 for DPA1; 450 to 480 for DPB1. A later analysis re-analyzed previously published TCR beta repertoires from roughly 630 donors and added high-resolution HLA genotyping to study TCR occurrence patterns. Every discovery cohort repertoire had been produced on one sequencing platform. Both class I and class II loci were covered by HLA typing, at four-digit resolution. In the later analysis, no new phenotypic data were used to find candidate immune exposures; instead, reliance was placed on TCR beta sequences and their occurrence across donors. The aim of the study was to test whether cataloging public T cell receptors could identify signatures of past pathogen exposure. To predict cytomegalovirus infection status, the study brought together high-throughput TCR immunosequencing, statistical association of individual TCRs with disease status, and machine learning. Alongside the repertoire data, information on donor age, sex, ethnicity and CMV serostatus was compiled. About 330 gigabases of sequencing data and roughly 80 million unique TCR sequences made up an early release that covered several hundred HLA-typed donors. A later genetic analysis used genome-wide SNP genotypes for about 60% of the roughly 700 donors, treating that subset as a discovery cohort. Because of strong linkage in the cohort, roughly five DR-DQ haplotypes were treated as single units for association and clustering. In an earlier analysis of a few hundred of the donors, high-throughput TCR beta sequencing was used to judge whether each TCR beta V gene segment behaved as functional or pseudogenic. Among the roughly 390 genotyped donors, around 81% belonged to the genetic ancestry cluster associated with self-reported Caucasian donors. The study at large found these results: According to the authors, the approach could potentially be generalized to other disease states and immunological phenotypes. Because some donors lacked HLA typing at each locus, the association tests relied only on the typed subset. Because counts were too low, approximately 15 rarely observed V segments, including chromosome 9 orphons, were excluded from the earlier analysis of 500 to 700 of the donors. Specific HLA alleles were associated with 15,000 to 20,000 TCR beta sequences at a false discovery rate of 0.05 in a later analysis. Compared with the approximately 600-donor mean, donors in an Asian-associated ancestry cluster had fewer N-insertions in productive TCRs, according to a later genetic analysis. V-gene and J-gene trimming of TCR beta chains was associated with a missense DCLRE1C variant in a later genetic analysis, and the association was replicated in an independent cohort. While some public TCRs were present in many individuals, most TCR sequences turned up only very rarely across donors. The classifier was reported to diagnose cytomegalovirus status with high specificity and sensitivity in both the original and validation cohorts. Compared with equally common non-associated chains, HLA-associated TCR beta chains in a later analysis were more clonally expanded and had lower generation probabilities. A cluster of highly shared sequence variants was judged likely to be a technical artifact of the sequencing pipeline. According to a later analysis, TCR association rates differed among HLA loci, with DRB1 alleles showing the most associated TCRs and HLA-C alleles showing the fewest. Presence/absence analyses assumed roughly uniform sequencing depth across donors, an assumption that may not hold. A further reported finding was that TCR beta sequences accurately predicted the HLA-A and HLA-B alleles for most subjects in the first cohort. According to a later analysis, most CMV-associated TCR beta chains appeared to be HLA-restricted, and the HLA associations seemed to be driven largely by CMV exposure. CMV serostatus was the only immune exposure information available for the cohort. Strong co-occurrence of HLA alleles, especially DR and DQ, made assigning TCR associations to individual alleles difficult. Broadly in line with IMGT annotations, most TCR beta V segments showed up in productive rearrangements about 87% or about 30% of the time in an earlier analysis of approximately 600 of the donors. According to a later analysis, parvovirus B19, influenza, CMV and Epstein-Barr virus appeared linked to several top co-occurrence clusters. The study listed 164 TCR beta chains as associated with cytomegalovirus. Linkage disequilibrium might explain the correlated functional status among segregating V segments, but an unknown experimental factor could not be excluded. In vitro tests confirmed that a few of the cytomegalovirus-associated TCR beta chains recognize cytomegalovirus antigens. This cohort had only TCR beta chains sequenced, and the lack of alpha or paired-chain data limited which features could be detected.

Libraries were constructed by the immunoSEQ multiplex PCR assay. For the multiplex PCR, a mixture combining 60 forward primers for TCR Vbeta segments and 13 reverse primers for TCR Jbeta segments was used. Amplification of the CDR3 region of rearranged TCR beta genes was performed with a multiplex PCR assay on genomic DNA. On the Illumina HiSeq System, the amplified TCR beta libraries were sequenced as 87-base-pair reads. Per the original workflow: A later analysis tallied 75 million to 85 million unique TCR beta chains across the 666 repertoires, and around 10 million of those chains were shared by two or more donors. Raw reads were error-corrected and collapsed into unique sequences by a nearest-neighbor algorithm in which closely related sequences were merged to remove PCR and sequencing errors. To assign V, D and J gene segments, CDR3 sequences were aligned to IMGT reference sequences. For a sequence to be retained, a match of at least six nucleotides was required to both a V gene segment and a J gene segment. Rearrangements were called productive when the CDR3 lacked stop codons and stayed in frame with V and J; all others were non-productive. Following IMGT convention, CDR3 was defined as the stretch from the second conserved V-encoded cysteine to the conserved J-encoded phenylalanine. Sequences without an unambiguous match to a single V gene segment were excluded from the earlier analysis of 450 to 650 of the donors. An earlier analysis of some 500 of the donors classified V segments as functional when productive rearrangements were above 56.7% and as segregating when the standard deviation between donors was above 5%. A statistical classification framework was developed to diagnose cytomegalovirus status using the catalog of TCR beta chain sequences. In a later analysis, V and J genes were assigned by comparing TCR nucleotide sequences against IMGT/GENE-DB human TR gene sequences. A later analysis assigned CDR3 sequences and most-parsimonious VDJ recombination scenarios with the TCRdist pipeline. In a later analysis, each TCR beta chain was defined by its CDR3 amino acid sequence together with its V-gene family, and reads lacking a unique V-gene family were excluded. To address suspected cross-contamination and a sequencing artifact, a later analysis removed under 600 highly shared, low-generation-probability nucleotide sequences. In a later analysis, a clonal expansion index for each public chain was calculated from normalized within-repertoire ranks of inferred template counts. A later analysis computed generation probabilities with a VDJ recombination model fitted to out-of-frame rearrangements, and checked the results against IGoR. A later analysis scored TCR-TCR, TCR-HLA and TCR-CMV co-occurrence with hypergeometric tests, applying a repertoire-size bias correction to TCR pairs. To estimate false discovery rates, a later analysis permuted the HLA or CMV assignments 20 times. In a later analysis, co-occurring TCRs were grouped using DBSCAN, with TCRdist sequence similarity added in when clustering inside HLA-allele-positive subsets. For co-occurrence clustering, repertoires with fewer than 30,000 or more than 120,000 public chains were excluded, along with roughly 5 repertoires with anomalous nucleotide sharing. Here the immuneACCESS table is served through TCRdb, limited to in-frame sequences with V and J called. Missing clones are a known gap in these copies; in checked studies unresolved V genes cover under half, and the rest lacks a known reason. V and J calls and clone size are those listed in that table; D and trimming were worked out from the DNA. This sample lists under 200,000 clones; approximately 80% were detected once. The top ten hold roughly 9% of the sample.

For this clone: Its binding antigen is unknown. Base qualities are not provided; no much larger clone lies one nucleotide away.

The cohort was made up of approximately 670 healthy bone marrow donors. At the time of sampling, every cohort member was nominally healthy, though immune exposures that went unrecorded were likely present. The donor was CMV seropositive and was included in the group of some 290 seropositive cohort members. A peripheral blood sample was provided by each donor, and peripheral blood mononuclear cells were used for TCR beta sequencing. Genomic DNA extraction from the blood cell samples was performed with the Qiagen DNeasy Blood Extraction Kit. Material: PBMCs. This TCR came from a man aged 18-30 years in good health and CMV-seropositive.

The CDR3 sequence is CAISPSGGIQTQYF. The nucleotide sequence reads TGTGCCATCAGCCCCTCCGGGGGAATACAGACCCAGTACTTC. Recombination joined TRBV10-3 with TRBJ2-5; TRBD2 could be the D gene, as 6 bases match. CDR1 and CDR2 (ENHRY, SYGVKD) derive from the germline V gene. V loses 6 bases of germline sequence and J loses 6 bases, and the interval between the two ends is 17 bases. From cysteine to phenylalanine, the CDR3 is 14 amino acids long. Just the 42-base CDR3 DNA is kept, in frame starting at base 1.